These 28 T cell receptor beta chains were all obtained from the same sample, sequenced in a study of cytomegalovirus exposure and HLA in healthy donors. Both 60 Vbeta primers and 13 Jbeta primers went into the PCR. Here immunoSEQ multiplex PCR was the method, and the copy in TCRdb shows in-frame clones only, minus some. The sample holds about 200,000 clones; more than 65% are singletons and the top ten take approximately 1.4%. Sequencing was performed on PBMCs. The receptors shown here come from a girl aged 10-17 years in good health and CMV-seropositive.

This clone occurred a few times. V and J are TRBV6-1 and TRBJ1-1, with D unclear. CDR1 and CDR2 (germline): MNHNS, SASEGT. This CDR3 has 13 amino acids. Trimming left V 7 bases short and J 1 base short, with 10 bases between. CDR3 coding DNA: TGTGCCAGCACAGGAGGGAAGAACACTGAAGCTTTCTTT. Protein sequence: CASTGGKNTEAFF.

On this clone: The sample contains more than one DNA sequence encoding this CDR3. The rearrangement uses TRBV5-1 and TRBJ2-1; 10 positions agree with TRBD2. The CDR3 has 14 amino acids. The V and J ends lost 8 bases and 3 bases, in that order; junction bases with no gene match: 5. Germline CDR1 is SGHRS and CDR2 is YFSETQ. The CDR3 sequence: CASTSSGGYNEQFF. The CDR3 DNA sequence: TGCGCCAGTACGTCTAGCGGGGGCTACAATGAGCAGTTCTTC.

The rearrangement joins TRBV7-9 to TRBJ2-1; D possibly corresponds to TRBD2 (5 bases). This CDR3 spans 13 amino acids. The V end lost 7 bases, the J end lost 3 bases, and 10 bases lay between the germline ends. In germline, CDR1 is SEHNR, CDR2 FQNEAQ (reference sequence). Written as DNA, the CDR3 is TGTGCCAGCATGAGGGAGAGCTACAATGAGCAGTTCTTC. Translating gives CASMRESYNEQFF.

The chain has TRBV30 and TRBJ1-5, with D possibly being TRBD1 (6 bases). Germline values: CDR1 GTSNPN, CDR2 SVGIG (reference sequence). V was clipped by 5 bases and J by 7 bases, with 18 bases between them. The CDR3 is 14 amino acids. The CDR3 region has the DNA TGTGCCTGGGGATCCGGGACATTGAACCAGCCCCAGCATTTT. It yields the protein CAWGSGTLNQPQHF.

This clone was picked up a small number of times. CDR3 region: CASSPTREAGVLFF. The CDR3 DNA is TGTGCCAGCAGCCCAACCCGGGAGGCGGGCGTGCTGTTTTTT. This chain uses TRBV9 with TRBJ2-2; 7 bases are shared with TRBD2. V gave up 4 bases and J gave up 13 bases; unmatched junction bases: 13. The CDR3 is 14 amino acids. The V gene's germline CDR1 is SGDLS and CDR2 YYNGEE.

This chain links TRBV10-3 with TRBJ2-3; the D gene is possibly TRBD2 (7 bases). This CDR3 has 15 residues. Trimming shortened V by 9 bases and J by 2 bases, and 18 bases separated the two germline ends. In germline, CDR1 is ENHRY, CDR2 SYGVKD. CDR3 sequence reads: CAMDSGGQSTDTQYF. DNA of the CDR3: TGTGCCATGGACTCGGGGGGCCAGTCCACAGATACGCAGTATTTT.

This rearrangement joins TRBV2 to TRBJ2-2; 9 nucleotides align to TRBD1. This CDR3 comprises 14 residues. With 5 bases clipped from V and 4 bases from J, the junction kept 2 bases outside the gene matches. Germline V gene data show CDR1 as SNHLY and CDR2 as FYNNEI. CDR3 sequence (DNA): TGTGCCAGCAGTTGGGACAGGGTCACCGGGGAGCTGTTTTTT. It specifies CASSWDRVTGELFF.

This clone was recorded only once. The chain links TRBV9 to TRBJ1-1; TRBD1 matches at 10 bases. This CDR3 has 16 residues. V was clipped by 4 bases and J by 4 bases; unmatched bases: 10. The germline V gene has CDR1 SGDLS and CDR2 YYNGEE. For the CDR3, the DNA is TGTGCCAGCAGCCCGAGACAGGGGGCTTTCGGCACTGAAGCTTTCTTT. The encoded protein is CASSPRQGAFGTEAFF. Combining the CDR3 with reference TRBV9 and TRBJ1-1 gives the whole variable domain DSGVTQTPKHLITATGQRVTLRCSPRSGDLSVYWYQQSLDQGLQFLIQYYNGEERAKGNILERFSAQQFPDLHSELNLSSLELGDSALYFCASSPRQGAFGTEAFFGQGTRLTVV.

The rearrangement uses TRBV5-8 and TRBJ1-3, with 7 bases matching TRBD1. The CDR3 totals 15 residues. The germline CDR1 and CDR2 sequences are SGHTS and YDEGEE. V gave up 1 base and J gave up 2 bases; unmatched junction bases: 3. In nucleotides, the CDR3 is TGTGCCAGCAGCTTGCGGGGACAGACTGGAAACACCATATATTTT. This encodes CASSLRGQTGNTIYF.

This clone was observed once. The rearrangement uses TRBV6-5 and TRBJ2-1, with 8 bases fitting TRBD2. CDR1 and CDR2 from the germline V gene are MNHEY and SVGAGI. Trimming removed 2 bases from V and 10 bases from J; junction bases left unmatched: 7. The CDR3 is 14 amino acids. CDR3 sequence: CASSYGGGLREQFF. DNA of the CDR3: TGTGCCAGCAGTTACGGCGGGGGGCTTCGCGAGCAGTTCTTC.

The J gene is TRBJ2-1, the V gene TRBV6-5, with D possibly matching TRBD2 (5 bases). CDR1 is MNHEY and CDR2 is SVGAGI in the germline V gene. The CDR3 extends over 15 amino acids. The ends were cut back, 0 bases at V and 6 bases at J, with 12 bases in the middle. The CDR3 is CASSYSFGEFNEQFF. CDR3 coding DNA: TGTGCCAGCAGTTACTCGTTTGGGGAGTTCAATGAGCAGTTCTTC.

V is TRBV5-5 and J is TRBJ2-7, with 9 bases aligning to TRBD1. V lost 1 base, J lost 1 base, and 6 bases stayed unmatched. The germline gives CDR1 SGHKS, CDR2 YYEKEE (reference sequence). The CDR3 contains 16 residues. The CDR3 sequence: CASSLPGTGSSYEQYF. In nucleotides, the CDR3 is TGTGCCAGCAGCTTGCCCGGGACAGGGTCATCCTACGAGCAGTACTTC.

This clone occurred once. The genes are TRBV10-3 and TRBJ2-7, with D possibly matching TRBD1 (6 bases). Germline V gene lookup returns CDR1 ENHRY and CDR2 SYGVKD. The CDR3 length is 14 residues. V gave up 6 bases and J gave up 0 bases, with 12 bases separating them. CDR3 sequence reads: CAISRTVSSYEQYF. Written as DNA, the CDR3 is TGTGCCATCAGCAGGACAGTAAGCTCCTACGAGCAGTACTTC.

This clone was seen a few times. The chain joins TRBV6-4 to TRBJ1-2; 12 bases line up with TRBD1. This CDR3 spans 15 amino acids. With V trimmed by 4 bases and J by 8 bases, 8 bases remained unmatched. The germline V gene has CDR1 MRHNA and CDR2 SNTAGT. The CDR3 coding sequence is TGTGCCAGCAGTGCCTCGGGACAGGGGGCCTCCGGCTACACCTTC. Its protein product is CASSASGQGASGYTF.

The V call is TRBV5-4, the J call TRBJ2-3; D may be TRBD1 (6 bases). Trimming removed 4 bases at V and 0 bases at J, with 18 bases between. This CDR3 spans 17 amino acids. Germline V gene lookup returns CDR1 SGHNT and CDR2 YYREEE (reference sequence). The CDR3 here is CASSLTLGTRSTDTQYF. The CDR3 DNA follows: TGTGCCAGCAGCCTAACCCTCGGGACACGGAGCACAGATACGCAGTATTTT.

The chain recombines TRBV18 with TRBJ2-5; TRBD2 agrees at 13 bases. CDR1 KGHSH and CDR2 LQKENI come from the germline V gene. Trimming at V came to 0 bases and at J to 5 bases, leaving 3 bases not matched to a gene. This CDR3 comprises 16 residues. The CDR3 bases are TGTGCCAGCTCACCACCGGGACTAGCGGGAACGGAGACCCAGTACTTC. Its translation: CASSPPGLAGTETQYF. Using reference TRBV18 and TRBJ2-5 for the parts outside the CDR3, the full variable domain is NAGVMQNPRHLVRRRGQEARLRCSPMKGHSHVYWYRQLPEEGLKFMVYLQKENIIDESGMPKERFSAEFPKEGPSILRIQQVVRGDSAAYFCASSPPGLAGTETQYFGPGTRLLVL.

J is TRBJ2-7 and V is TRBV7-8; tentative D call: TRBD1 (6 bases). The CDR3 is 14 amino acids. Germline V gene lookup returns CDR1 SGHVS and CDR2 FQNEAQ. V was pared by 6 bases and J by 0 bases, with 12 bases between. The CDR3 DNA follows: TGTGCCAGCAGGGAAGGACAGCACTCCTACGAGCAGTACTTC. This encodes CASREGQHSYEQYF. Using reference TRBV7-8 and TRBJ2-7 for the parts outside the CDR3, the full variable domain is GAGVSQSPRYKVAKRGQDVALRCDPISGHVSLFWYQQALGQGPEFLTYFQNEAQLDKSGLPSDRFFAERPEGSVSTLKIQRTQQEDSAVYLCASREGQHSYEQYFGPGTRLTVT.

The chain joins TRBV13 to TRBJ2-2, with D uncertain. V was trimmed by 1 base and J by 7 bases, leaving 10 bases between them. CDR3 size: 14 residues. Germline CDR1 reads PRHDT; CDR2 reads FYEKMQ (reference sequence). DNA of the CDR3: TGTGCCAGCAGCTTAGTTCGCGTACGCGGGGAGCTGTTTTTT. It encodes CASSLVRVRGELFF.

The chain carries TRBV6-5 and TRBJ1-5; D possibly corresponds to TRBD1 (5 bases). Germline lookup yields CDR1 MNHEY and CDR2 SVGAGI. Between the trimmed V and J ends, which lost 6 bases and 0 bases, there was a span of 9 bases. CDR3 length equals 14 residues. CDR3 DNA: TGTGCCAGCAGCCCAGGGATTAGCAATCAGCCCCAGCATTTT. Protein: CASSPGISNQPQHF.

The chain joins TRBV9 to TRBJ2-7; tentative D call: TRBD1 (5 bases). The V end lost 0 bases, the J end lost 5 bases, and 15 bases lay between the germline ends. Germline loops: CDR1 SGDLS, CDR2 YYNGEE. The CDR3 runs to 15 residues. The CDR3 nucleotides read TGTGCCAGCAGCGTAGTTGGCAGGGCCATGGACGAGCAGTACTTC. This codes for CASSVVGRAMDEQYF.

This sequence joins TRBV19 and TRBJ2-1, with a weak D call TRBD2 (7 bases). CDR1 is LNHDA and CDR2 is SQIVND in the germline V gene (reference sequence). Trimming took 3 bases from V and 7 from J, leaving 16 bases between them. This CDR3 has 15 amino acids. CDR3 sequence: CASSMGGALRNEQFF. CDR3 sequence (DNA): TGTGCCAGTAGTATGGGGGGGGCATTGAGGAATGAGCAGTTCTTC. The variable domain in full, completed from reference TRBV19 and TRBJ2-1, reads DGGITQSPKYLFRKEGQNVTLSCEQNLNHDAMYWYRQDPGQGLRLIYYSQIVNDFQKGDIAEGYSVSREKKESFPLTVTSAQKNPTAFYLCASSMGGALRNEQFFGPGTRLTVL.

The V and J genes are TRBV11-2 and TRBJ1-1, with D unresolved. The CDR3 runs to 13 residues. V was shortened by 4 bases and J by 1 base, with 7 bases between the two germline ends. CDR1 and CDR2 (germline): SGHAT, FQNNGV. CDR3 region: CASSYHKNTEAFF. CDR3 sequence (DNA): TGTGCCAGCAGCTATCACAAGAACACTGAAGCTTTCTTT.

The J gene is TRBJ2-1, the V gene TRBV29-1; 8 positions match TRBD2. With V trimmed by 6 bases and J by 4 bases, 2 bases remained unmatched. The CDR3 is made up of 12 amino acids. Per the germline V gene, CDR1 is SQVTM and CDR2 is ANQGSEA. The CDR3 bases are TGCAGCGTAGCGGGGGATTACAATGAGCAGTTCTTC. Its translation: CSVAGDYNEQFF.

The V call is TRBV27, the J call TRBJ1-1, with TRBD1 as a possible D gene (6 bases). Trimming stripped 11 bases from V and 0 bases from J, with 13 bases between. The germline CDR1 and CDR2 sequences are MNHEY and SMNVEV (reference sequence). This CDR3 region has 13 residues. The CDR3 reads CAVAGTMNTEAFF. DNA for the CDR3: TGTGCCGTCGCAGGGACAATGAACACTGAAGCTTTCTTT.

The V call is TRBV2, the J call TRBJ1-6; 7 nucleotides agree with TRBD1. Germline assignment: CDR1 SNHLY and CDR2 FYNNEI. After removal of 6 bases from V and 7 bases from J, the junction contained 12 bases not matched to a gene. This CDR3 comprises 16 residues. DNA of the CDR3: TGTGCCAGCAGGGGGCCCACCACAGGGGCCAATTCACCCCTCCACTTT. This codes for CASRGPTTGANSPLHF. Variable domain in full (rest from reference TRBV2 and TRBJ1-6): EPEVTQTPSHQVTQMGQEVILRCVPISNHLYFYWYRQILGQKVEFLVSFYNNEISEKSEIFDDQFSVERPDGSNFTLKIRSTKLEDSAMYFCASRGPTTGANSPLHFGNGTRLTVT.

J is TRBJ2-3 and V is TRBV7-2; 7 positions match TRBD1. The CDR3 has 17 residues. The V and J ends lost 5 bases and 2 bases, in that order; junction bases with no gene match: 13. In germline, CDR1 is SGHTA, CDR2 FQGNSA. The chain's CDR3 is CASSPRQGRGYTDTQYF. The CDR3 nucleotides read TGTGCCAGCAGCCCTCGACAGGGAAGGGGTTACACAGATACGCAGTATTTT. The variable domain in full, with the rest retrieved from reference TRBV7-2 and TRBJ2-3, is GAGVSQSPSNKVTEKGKDVELRCDPISGHTALYWYRQSLGQGLEFLIYFQGNSAPDKSGLPSDRFSAERTGGSVSTLTIQRTQQEDSAVYLCASSPRQGRGYTDTQYFGPGTRLTVL.

This clone was found once. Here the CDR3 DNA reads TGTGCCGCGGGGGTGGGGGGGCATACTGAAGCTTTCTTT. It yields the protein CAAGVGGHTEAFF. The chain recombines TRBV6-1 with TRBJ1-1, with D perhaps matching TRBD1 (6 bases). The germline V and J ends were trimmed by 11 bases and 5 bases, with 18 bases remaining between them. The CDR3 covers 13 residues. Germline CDR1 reads MNHNS; CDR2 reads SASEGT.

This chain connects TRBV9 to TRBJ2-1, with 7 bases that match TRBD2. The CDR3 sequence is 15 residues long. Germline V gene data show CDR1 as SGDLS and CDR2 as YYNGEE. V lost 4 bases and J lost 6; bases outside the gene matches: 10. The CDR3 nucleotides read TGTGCCAGCAGCCCCAGCGGGGTTGCTTTCAATGAGCAGTTCTTC. It yields the protein CASSPSGVAFNEQFF.